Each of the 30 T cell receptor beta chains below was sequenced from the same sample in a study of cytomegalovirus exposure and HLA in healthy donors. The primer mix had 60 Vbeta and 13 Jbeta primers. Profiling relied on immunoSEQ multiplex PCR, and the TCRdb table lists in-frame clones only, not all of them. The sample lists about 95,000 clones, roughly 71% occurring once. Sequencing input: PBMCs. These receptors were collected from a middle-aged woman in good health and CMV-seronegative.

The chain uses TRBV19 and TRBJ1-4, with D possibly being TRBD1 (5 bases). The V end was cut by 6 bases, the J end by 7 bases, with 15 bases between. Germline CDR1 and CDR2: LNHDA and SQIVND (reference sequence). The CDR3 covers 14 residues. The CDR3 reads CASRPGWEGEKLFF. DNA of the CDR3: TGTGCCAGTAGACCAGGGTGGGAAGGTGAAAAACTGTTTTTT. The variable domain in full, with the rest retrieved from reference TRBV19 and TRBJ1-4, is DGGITQSPKYLFRKEGQNVTLSCEQNLNHDAMYWYRQDPGQGLRLIYYSQIVNDFQKGDIAEGYSVSREKKESFPLTVTSAQKNPTAFYLCASRPGWEGEKLFFGSGTQLSVL.

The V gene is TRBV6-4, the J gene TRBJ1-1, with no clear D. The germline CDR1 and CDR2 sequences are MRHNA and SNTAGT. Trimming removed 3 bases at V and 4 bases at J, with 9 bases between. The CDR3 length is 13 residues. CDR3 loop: CASSEARGTEAFF. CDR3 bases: TGTGCCAGCAGTGAAGCCCGAGGCACTGAAGCTTTCTTT.

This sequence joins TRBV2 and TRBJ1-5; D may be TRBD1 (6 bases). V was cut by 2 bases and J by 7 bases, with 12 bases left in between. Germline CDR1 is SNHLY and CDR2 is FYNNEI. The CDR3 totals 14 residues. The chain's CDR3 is CASSERLTGQPQHF. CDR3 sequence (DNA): TGTGCCAGCAGTGAAAGGCTCACAGGGCAGCCCCAGCATTTT.

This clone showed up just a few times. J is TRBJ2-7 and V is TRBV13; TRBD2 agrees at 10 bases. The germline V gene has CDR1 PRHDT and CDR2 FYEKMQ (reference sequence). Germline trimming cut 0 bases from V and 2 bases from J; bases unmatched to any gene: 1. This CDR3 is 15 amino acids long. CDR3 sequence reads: CASSLGLAGTYEQYF. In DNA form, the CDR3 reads TGTGCCAGCAGCTTAGGACTAGCGGGGACCTACGAGCAGTACTTC. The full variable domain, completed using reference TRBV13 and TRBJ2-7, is AAGVIQSPRHLIKEKRETATLKCYPIPRHDTVYWYQQGPGQDPQFLISFYEKMQSDKGSIPDRFSAQQFSDYHSELNMSSLELGDSALYFCASSLGLAGTYEQYFGPGTRLTVT.

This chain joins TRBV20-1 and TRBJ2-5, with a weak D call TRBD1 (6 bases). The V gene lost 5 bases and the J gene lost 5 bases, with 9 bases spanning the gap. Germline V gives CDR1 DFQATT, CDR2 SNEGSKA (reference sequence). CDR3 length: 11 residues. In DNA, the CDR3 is TGCAGTGCTCGGCAGGGGGAGACCCAGTACTTC. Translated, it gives CSARQGETQYF.

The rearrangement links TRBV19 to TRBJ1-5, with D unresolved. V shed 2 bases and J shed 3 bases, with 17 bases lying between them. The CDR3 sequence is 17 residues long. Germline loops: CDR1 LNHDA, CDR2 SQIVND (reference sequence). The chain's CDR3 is CASSIRRTGRDNQPQHF. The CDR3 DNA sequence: TGTGCCAGTAGTATAAGACGGACGGGCCGGGACAATCAGCCCCAGCATTTT. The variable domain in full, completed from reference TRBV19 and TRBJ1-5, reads DGGITQSPKYLFRKEGQNVTLSCEQNLNHDAMYWYRQDPGQGLRLIYYSQIVNDFQKGDIAEGYSVSREKKESFPLTVTSAQKNPTAFYLCASSIRRTGRDNQPQHFGDGTRLSIL.

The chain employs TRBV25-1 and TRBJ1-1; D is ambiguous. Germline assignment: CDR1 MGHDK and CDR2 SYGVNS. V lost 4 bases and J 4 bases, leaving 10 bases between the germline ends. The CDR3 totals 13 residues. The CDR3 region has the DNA TGTGCCAGCAGTGCCCCGGAGGGCACTGAAGCTTTCTTT. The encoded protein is CASSAPEGTEAFF.

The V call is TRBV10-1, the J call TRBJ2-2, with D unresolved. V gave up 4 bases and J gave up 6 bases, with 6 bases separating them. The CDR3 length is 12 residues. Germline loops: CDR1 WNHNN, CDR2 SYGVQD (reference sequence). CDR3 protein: CASSAGSGELFF. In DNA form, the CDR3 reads TGCGCCAGCAGTGCGGGTTCCGGGGAGCTGTTTTTT.

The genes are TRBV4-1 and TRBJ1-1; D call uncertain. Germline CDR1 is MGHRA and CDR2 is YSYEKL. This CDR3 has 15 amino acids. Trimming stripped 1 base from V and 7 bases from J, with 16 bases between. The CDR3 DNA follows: TGCGCCAGCAGCCAAGGCTGGCGGGGAAGGAGTGAAGCTTTCTTT. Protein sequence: CASSQGWRGRSEAFF.

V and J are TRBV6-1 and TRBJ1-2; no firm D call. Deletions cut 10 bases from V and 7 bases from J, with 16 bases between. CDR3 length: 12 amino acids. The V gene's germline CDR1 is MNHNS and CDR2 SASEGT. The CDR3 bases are TGTGCCACCATCAGCAGTACAGTTGGCTACACCTTC. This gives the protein CATISSTVGYTF.

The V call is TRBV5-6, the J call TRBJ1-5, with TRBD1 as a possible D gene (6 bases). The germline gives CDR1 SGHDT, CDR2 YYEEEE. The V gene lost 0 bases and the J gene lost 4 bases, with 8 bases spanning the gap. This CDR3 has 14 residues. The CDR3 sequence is CASSLDRANQPQHF. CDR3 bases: TGTGCCAGCAGCTTGGACAGGGCAAATCAGCCCCAGCATTTT.

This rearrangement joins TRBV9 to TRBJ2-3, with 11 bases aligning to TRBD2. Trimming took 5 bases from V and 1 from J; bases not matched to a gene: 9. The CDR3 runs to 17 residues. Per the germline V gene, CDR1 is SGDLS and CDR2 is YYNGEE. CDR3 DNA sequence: TGTGCCAGCAGTCTTGACCGGGGACTAGCGGGCACAGATACGCAGTATTTT. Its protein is CASSLDRGLAGTDTQYF.

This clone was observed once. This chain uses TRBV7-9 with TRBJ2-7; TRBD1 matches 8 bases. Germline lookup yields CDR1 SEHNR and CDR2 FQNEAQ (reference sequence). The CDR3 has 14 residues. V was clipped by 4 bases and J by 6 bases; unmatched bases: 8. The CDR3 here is CASSSGETGGEQYF. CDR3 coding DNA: TGTGCCAGCAGCTCAGGCGAAACAGGGGGCGAGCAGTACTTC.

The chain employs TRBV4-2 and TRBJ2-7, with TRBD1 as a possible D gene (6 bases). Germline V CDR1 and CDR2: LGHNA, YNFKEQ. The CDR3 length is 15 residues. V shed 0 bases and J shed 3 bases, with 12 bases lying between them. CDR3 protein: CASSQDPGQYYEQYF. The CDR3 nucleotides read TGTGCCAGCAGCCAAGATCCGGGACAATACTACGAGCAGTACTTC.

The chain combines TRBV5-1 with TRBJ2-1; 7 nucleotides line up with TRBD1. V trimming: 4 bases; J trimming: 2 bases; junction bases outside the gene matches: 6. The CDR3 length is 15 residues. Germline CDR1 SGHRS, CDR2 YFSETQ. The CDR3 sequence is CASSTDRTTYNEQFF. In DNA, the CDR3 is TGCGCCAGCAGCACGGACAGGACAACCTACAATGAGCAGTTCTTC. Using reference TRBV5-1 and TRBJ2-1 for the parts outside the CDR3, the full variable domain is KAGVTQTPRYLIKTRGQQVTLSCSPISGHRSVSWYQQTPGQGLQFLFEYFSETQRNKGNFPGRFSGRQFSNSRSEMNVSTLELGDSALYLCASSTDRTTYNEQFFGPGTRLTVL.

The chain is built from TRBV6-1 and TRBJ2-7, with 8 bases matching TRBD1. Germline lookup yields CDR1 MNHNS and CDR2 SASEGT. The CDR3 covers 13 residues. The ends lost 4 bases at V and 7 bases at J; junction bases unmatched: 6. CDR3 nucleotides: TGTGCCAGCAGTGCACAGGGGGACGGGGAGCAGTACTTC. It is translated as CASSAQGDGEQYF.

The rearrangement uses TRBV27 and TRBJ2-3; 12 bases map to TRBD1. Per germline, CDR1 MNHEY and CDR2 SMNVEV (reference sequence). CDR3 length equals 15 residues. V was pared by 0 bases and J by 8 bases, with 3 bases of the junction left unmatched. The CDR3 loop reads CASSLSGTGGSTQYF. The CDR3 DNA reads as TGTGCCAGCAGTTTATCCGGGACAGGGGGCAGTACGCAGTATTTT.

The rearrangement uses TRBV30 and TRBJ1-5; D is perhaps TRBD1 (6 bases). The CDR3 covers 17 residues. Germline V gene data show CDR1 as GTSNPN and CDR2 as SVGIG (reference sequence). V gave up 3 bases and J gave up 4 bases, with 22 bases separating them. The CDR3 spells CAWSVSTMGGRNQPQHF. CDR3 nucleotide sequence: TGTGCCTGGAGCGTGTCGACTATGGGGGGGCGGAATCAGCCCCAGCATTTT.

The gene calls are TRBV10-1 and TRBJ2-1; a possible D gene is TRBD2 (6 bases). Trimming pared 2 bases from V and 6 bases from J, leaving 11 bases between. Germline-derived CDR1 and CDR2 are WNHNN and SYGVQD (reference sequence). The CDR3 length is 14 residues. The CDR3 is CASSEGGTGNEQFF. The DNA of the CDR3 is TGCGCCAGCAGTGAGGGAGGGACCGGCAATGAGCAGTTCTTC.

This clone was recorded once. The CDR3 DNA is TGTGCCAGCGGGGACAGGGGGTACAATGAGCAGTTCTTC. This translates into CASGDRGYNEQFF. The chain uses TRBV2 and TRBJ2-1; 11 positions match TRBD1. Per germline, CDR1 SNHLY and CDR2 FYNNEI. V was clipped by 8 bases and J by 4 bases; unmatched bases: 1. The CDR3 has 13 amino acids.

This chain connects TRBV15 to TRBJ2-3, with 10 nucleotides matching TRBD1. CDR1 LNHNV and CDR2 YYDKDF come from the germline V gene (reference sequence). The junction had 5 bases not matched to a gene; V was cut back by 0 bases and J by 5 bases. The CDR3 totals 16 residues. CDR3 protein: CATSRDRQGAQDTQYF. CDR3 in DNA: TGTGCCACCAGCAGAGATCGACAGGGGGCGCAAGATACGCAGTATTTT.

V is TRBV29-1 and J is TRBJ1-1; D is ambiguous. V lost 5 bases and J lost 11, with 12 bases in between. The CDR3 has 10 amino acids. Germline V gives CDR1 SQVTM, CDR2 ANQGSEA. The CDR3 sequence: CSVSGKNAFF. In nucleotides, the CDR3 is TGCAGCGTTTCGGGAAAGAATGCTTTCTTT. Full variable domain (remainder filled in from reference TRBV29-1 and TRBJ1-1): SAVISQKPSRDICQRGTSLTIQCQVDSQVTMMFWYRQQPGQSLTLIATANQGSEATYESGFVIDKFPISRPNLTFSTLTVSNMSPEDSSIYLCSVSGKNAFFGQGTRLTVV.

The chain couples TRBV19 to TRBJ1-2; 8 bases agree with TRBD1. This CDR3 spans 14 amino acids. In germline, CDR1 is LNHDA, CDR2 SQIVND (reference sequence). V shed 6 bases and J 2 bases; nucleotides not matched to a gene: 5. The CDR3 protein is CASRSRGLNYGYTF. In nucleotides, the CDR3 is TGTGCCAGTAGGAGCAGGGGGCTGAACTATGGCTACACCTTC.

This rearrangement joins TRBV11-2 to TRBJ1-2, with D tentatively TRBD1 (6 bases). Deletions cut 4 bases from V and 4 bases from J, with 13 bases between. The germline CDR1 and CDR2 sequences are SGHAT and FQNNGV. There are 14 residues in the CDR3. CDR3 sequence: CASSSVGGGYGYTF. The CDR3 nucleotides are TGTGCCAGCAGCTCAGTAGGGGGTGGCTATGGCTACACCTTC.

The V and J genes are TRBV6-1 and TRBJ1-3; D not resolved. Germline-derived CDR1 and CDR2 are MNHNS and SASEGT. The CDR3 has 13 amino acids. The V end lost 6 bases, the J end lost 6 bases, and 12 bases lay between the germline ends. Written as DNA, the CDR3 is TGTGCCAGCAGATCTACGGTAGAAAACACCATATATTTT. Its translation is CASRSTVENTIYF.

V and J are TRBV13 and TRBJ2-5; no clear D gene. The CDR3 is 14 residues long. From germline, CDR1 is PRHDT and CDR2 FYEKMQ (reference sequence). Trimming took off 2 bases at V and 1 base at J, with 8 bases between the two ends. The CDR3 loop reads CASSLRVRQETQYF. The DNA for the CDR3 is TGTGCCAGCAGCTTACGGGTGCGCCAAGAGACCCAGTACTTC.

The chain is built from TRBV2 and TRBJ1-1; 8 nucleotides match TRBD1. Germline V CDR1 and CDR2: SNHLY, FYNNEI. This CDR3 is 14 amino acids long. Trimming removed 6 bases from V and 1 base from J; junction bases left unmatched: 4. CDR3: CASRTGAANTEAFF. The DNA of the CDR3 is TGTGCCAGCAGGACAGGGGCAGCGAACACTGAAGCTTTCTTT.

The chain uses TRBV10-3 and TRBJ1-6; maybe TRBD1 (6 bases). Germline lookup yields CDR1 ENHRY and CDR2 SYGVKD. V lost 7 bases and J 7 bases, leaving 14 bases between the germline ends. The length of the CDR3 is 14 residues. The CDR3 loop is CAIKGAGVNSPLHF. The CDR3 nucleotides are TGTGCCATCAAAGGAGCAGGGGTGAATTCACCCCTCCACTTT.

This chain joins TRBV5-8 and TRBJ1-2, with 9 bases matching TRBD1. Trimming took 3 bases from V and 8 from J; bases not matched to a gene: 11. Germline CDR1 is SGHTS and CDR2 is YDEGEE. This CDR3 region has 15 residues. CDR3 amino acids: CASSSKWTGEHGYTF. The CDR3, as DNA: TGTGCCAGCAGCTCGAAATGGACAGGGGAACACGGCTACACCTTC.

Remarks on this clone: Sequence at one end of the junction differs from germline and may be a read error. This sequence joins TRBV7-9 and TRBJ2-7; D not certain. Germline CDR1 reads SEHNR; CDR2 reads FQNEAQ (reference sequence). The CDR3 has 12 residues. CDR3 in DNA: TGTTCCAGCAGCATCGTCGGGTACGAGCAGTACTTC. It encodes CSSSIVGYEQYF.